This TCR beta chain was sequenced for a study of T cell changes during pregnancy in multiple sclerosis. Produced via immunoSEQ multiplex PCR; TCRdb's table is partial and in-frame only. The top ten hold approximately 1.5% of the sample, which has tens of thousands of clones, around 90% seen once. The CDR3 covers 15 residues. Trimming left V 6 bases short and J 2 bases short, with 15 bases between. Germline V gives CDR1 SGHDT, CDR2 YYEEEE. This chain links TRBV5-6 with TRBJ1-3, with D perhaps TRBD1 (6 bases). The sequences come from peripheral blood, collected in the first trimester of pregnancy. This clonotype was obtained from a female donor with multiple sclerosis, enrolled in a pregnancy study. The CDR3 DNA follows: TGTGCCAGCAACACCCCACGACAGGCTGGAAACACCATATATTTT. Translated: CASNTPRQAGNTIYF.